This paragraph covers one TCR beta chain sequence. The antigen remains undetermined. V gave up 1 base and J gave up 3 bases, with 13 bases separating them. Germline V CDR1 and CDR2: SEHNR, FQNEAQ (reference sequence). The CDR3 contains 15 residues. This specimen comes from a study of cytomegalovirus exposure and HLA in healthy donors. Regarding the study as a whole: Relative to the approximately 700-donor mean, N-insertions were reportedly fewer in an Asian-associated ancestry cluster in a later analysis. A previous analysis found most TCR beta V segments productive roughly 87% or roughly 30% of the time.

Primers included in the PCR were 60 Vbeta and 13 Jbeta primers. Using immunoSEQ multiplex PCR, the repertoire was profiled, and TCRdb retains in-frame clones only, with some absent. The profile shows 100,000 to 150,000 clones, 55% to 75% of them singletons. Sequenced: PBMCs. The sequence derives from a man younger than 45 in good health and CMV-seropositive. V gene TRBV7-9 combines with J gene TRBJ2-7; the D is unclear. The CDR3 loop is CASSLGAAAHYEQYF. CDR3 sequence (DNA): TGTGCCAGCAGCTTAGGCGCGGCAGCCCACTACGAGCAGTACTTC.